The 14 T cell receptor beta chains in this list originate from one sample, sequenced in a study of T cell changes during pregnancy in multiple sclerosis. Here immunoSEQ multiplex PCR was the method, and the copy in TCRdb shows in-frame clones only, minus some. The table includes 36,000 or so clones, around 91% detected once. The starting material was CD8+ T cells from peripheral blood mononuclear cells, obtained in the third trimester of pregnancy. These receptors originate from a female donor with multiple sclerosis, enrolled in a pregnancy study.

J is TRBJ1-2 and V is TRBV18; 10 nucleotides line up with TRBD1. Germline values: CDR1 KGHSH, CDR2 LQKENI. The ends lost 3 bases at V and 4 bases at J; junction bases unmatched: 5. The CDR3 length is 15 residues. CDR3 region: CASSPTGGEGYGYTF. The CDR3 nucleotides read TGTGCCAGCTCACCGACAGGGGGCGAAGGCTATGGCTACACCTTC.

The chain employs TRBV25-1 and TRBJ2-1; 8 bases map to TRBD1. Trimming at V came to 4 bases and at J to 0 bases, leaving 2 bases not matched to a gene. Germline V gene sequence: CDR1 MGHDK, CDR2 SYGVNS. This CDR3 has 15 residues. CDR3 sequence: CASSGDRGSYNEQFF. CDR3 sequence (DNA): TGTGCCAGCAGTGGTGACAGGGGCTCCTACAATGAGCAGTTCTTC. The complete variable domain, with remaining parts taken from reference TRBV25-1 and TRBJ2-1, reads EADIYQTPRYLVIGTGKKITLECSQTMGHDKMYWYQQDPGMELHLIHYSYGVNSTEKGDLSSESTVSRIRTEHFPLTLESARPSHTSQYLCASSGDRGSYNEQFFGPGTRLTVL.

The V and J genes are TRBV7-2 and TRBJ1-2; tentative D call: TRBD1 (5 bases). CDR3 length: 15 amino acids. Per germline, CDR1 SGHTA and CDR2 FQGNSA. With 3 bases removed from V and 5 bases from J, the gap between germline ends came to 16 bases. CDR3 region: CASSFFSWGTYGYTF. DNA for the CDR3: TGTGCCAGCAGCTTTTTTTCATGGGGGACTTATGGCTACACCTTC.

This clone was observed a few times. The chain employs TRBV7-8 and TRBJ2-2; TRBD2 is a possible D gene (6 bases). Trimming pared 1 base from V and 7 bases from J, leaving 10 bases between. This CDR3 is 14 amino acids long. CDR1 and CDR2 from the germline V gene are SGHVS and FQNEAQ. CDR3 in DNA: TGTGCCAGCAGCTTAGGGGGGAGGAACGGGGAGCTGTTTTTT. Its protein is CASSLGGRNGELFF.

The chain is built from TRBV14 and TRBJ2-7; D uncertain. The CDR3 loop spans 12 amino acids. Per germline, CDR1 SGHDN and CDR2 FVKESK. Trimming removed 1 base at V and 4 bases at J, with 5 bases between. The DNA for the CDR3 is TGTGCCAGCAGCCAAGCGCGGTACGAGCAGTACTTC. It is translated as CASSQARYEQYF.

The gene calls are TRBV27 and TRBJ2-7; 9 bases are shared with TRBD2. This CDR3 comprises 14 residues. CDR1 is MNHEY, CDR2 SMNVEV, per germline (reference sequence). Trimming at V came to 8 bases and at J to 3 bases, leaving 8 bases not matched to a gene. In DNA form, the CDR3 reads TGTGCCAGCGCTCCGGGACTAGCTCACTACGAGCAGTACTTC. Protein sequence: CASAPGLAHYEQYF.

The chain combines TRBV7-2 with TRBJ2-5; D perhaps matches TRBD2 (6 bases). Trimming shortened V by 1 base and J by 4 bases, and 13 bases separated the two germline ends. Germline V lookup: CDR1 SGHTA, CDR2 FQGNSA. The CDR3 runs to 15 residues. The CDR3 here is CASSLGVAETETQYF. As DNA, the CDR3 is TGTGCCAGCAGCTTAGGGGTAGCGGAGACAGAGACCCAGTACTTC.

This clone appeared once. The V call is TRBV2, the J call TRBJ2-5, with 9 bases aligning to TRBD1. The trim removed 7 bases at V and 4 bases at J, leaving 13 bases unmatched. The germline V gene encodes CDR1 SNHLY and CDR2 FYNNEI. The CDR3 has 16 amino acids. CDR3 nucleotide sequence: TGTGCCAGCACTGAGGACAGGGGTTATATCCGAGAGACCCAGTACTTC. Amino acid sequence: CASTEDRGYIRETQYF.

The CDR3: CASSVSGLGKGTGELFF. CDR3 nucleotides: TGTGCCAGCAGCGTCTCAGGACTGGGGAAGGGTACCGGGGAGCTGTTTTTT. The chain links TRBV9 to TRBJ2-2, with a tentative D call TRBD2 (5 bases). CDR1 SGDLS and CDR2 YYNGEE come from the germline V gene. The CDR3 is made up of 17 amino acids. Trimming left V 2 bases short and J 5 bases short, with 19 bases between.

V usage is TRBV5-6 and J usage is TRBJ2-7; 13 bases agree with TRBD2. CDR1 SGHDT and CDR2 YYEEEE come from the germline V gene. After removal of 4 bases from V and 6 bases from J, the junction contained 4 bases not matched to a gene. The CDR3 spans 14 residues. CDR3 in amino acids: CASSPGLAGVEQYF. CDR3 in DNA: TGTGCCAGCAGCCCCGGACTAGCGGGAGTCGAGCAGTACTTC.

This clone appeared a single time. The chain has TRBV13 and TRBJ2-2, with 7 nucleotides matching TRBD1. The CDR3 covers 15 residues. With V trimmed by 6 bases and J by 4 bases, 8 bases remained unmatched. Germline CDR1 reads PRHDT; CDR2 reads FYEKMQ (reference sequence). In DNA, the CDR3 is TGTGCCAGCAGTCTCTTGGACAGGTTCACCGGGGAGCTGTTTTTT. The encoded protein is CASSLLDRFTGELFF. The variable domain in full, completed from reference TRBV13 and TRBJ2-2, reads AAGVIQSPRHLIKEKRETATLKCYPIPRHDTVYWYQQGPGQDPQFLISFYEKMQSDKGSIPDRFSAQQFSDYHSELNMSSLELGDSALYFCASSLLDRFTGELFFGEGSRLTVL.

This clone has a count of ten or more. The CDR3 protein is CASSDGGRGEQYF. The CDR3 DNA sequence: TGTGCCAGCTCTGACGGCGGGAGGGGCGAGCAGTACTTC. V is TRBV2 and J is TRBJ2-7; 9 nucleotides agree with TRBD2. The CDR3 spans 13 residues. After removal of 8 bases from V and 6 bases from J, the junction contained 8 bases not matched to a gene. The germline gives CDR1 SNHLY, CDR2 FYNNEI.

The chain has TRBV19 and TRBJ1-1; TRBD1 might be the D (5 bases). V was cut by 2 bases and J by 5 bases, with 12 bases left in between. The germline V gene encodes CDR1 LNHDA and CDR2 SQIVND (reference sequence). The CDR3 is made up of 14 amino acids. The CDR3 DNA is TGTGCCAGTAGTATAACCGGGACTTGGACTGAAGCTTTCTTT. Protein: CASSITGTWTEAFF.

This clone was observed a single time. This chain uses TRBV19 with TRBJ1-5, with D possibly TRBD1 on 6 matching bases. The CDR3 has 15 residues. V was clipped by 6 bases and J by 8 bases, with 20 bases between them. Germline CDR1 is LNHDA and CDR2 is SQIVND (reference sequence). CDR3 sequence: CASRPDRSGSKPQHF. DNA of the CDR3: TGTGCCAGTAGACCCGACAGGTCGGGGTCGAAGCCCCAGCATTTT. The complete variable domain, with remaining parts taken from reference TRBV19 and TRBJ1-5, reads DGGITQSPKYLFRKEGQNVTLSCEQNLNHDAMYWYRQDPGQGLRLIYYSQIVNDFQKGDIAEGYSVSREKKESFPLTVTSAQKNPTAFYLCASRPDRSGSKPQHFGDGTRLSIL.